The present T cell receptor (beta chain) was sequenced within a study of T cell responses to AZD1222 COVID-19 vaccine. Turning to the study itself: Samples with a second dose at about 4 or about 12 weeks were pooled together.

A word on this clone: Its antigen is unknown.

This CDR3 has 14 amino acids. V was trimmed by 0 bases and J by 6 bases, leaving 12 bases between them. CDR1 and CDR2 (germline): SGHTA, FQGNSA. Study outcomes and limitations: Clonal diversity was possibly underestimated, and the donors were mostly white British, with more females. At baseline, just six AZD1222 recipients tested seropositive. Spike-wide vaccine-associated CD4 TCRs dominated at 160-218 and 743-854.

The assay was immunoSEQ multiplex PCR, and TCRdb's table has in-frame clones only and misses some. In the table there are about 120,000 clones, about 90% of which are singletons. The input for sequencing was peripheral blood, taken on day 0 of AZD1222 vaccination. The sequence was obtained from an adult in good health. This chain connects TRBV7-2 to TRBJ2-7, with no clear D. CDR3 DNA: TGTGCCAGCAGCTTAGCGGGCTTTCCTACCGAGCAGTACTTC. It specifies CASSLAGFPTEQYF.